This TCR beta chain was sequenced for a study of control samples from healthy donors and cancer patients. Using immunoSEQ multiplex PCR, the repertoire was profiled, and TCRdb retains in-frame clones only, with some absent. The sample yields about 160,000 clones, approximately 90% seen once. Germline V CDR1 and CDR2: MDHEN, SYDVKM. V lost 8 bases to trimming and J lost 2 bases; unmatched junction nucleotides: 7. There are 14 residues in the CDR3. This TCR came from a woman aged 30 to 39 in good health. The chain recombines TRBV28 with TRBJ1-2, with TRBD1 matching 8 bases. The sequenced material came from blood. CDR3 in amino acids: CASLRTGKNYGYTF. In DNA, the CDR3 is TGTGCCAGCCTTAGGACAGGGAAAAACTATGGCTACACCTTC.